The subject of this entry is one T cell receptor beta chain. Its antigen is undetermined. This specimen comes from a study of STAT5B mutations in CD4+ large granular lymphocyte leukemia. General study points: Without HLA matching, higher CD4+ than CD8+ T-LGLL clonality could reflect small sample size. Compared with healthy controls (2/35), patient top clones favored TRBV06 (8/27). CD4-sorted patient repertoires seemed more clonal than healthy CD4+ repertoires. Main leukemic clonotypes were patient-specific, but roughly 26% appeared at low frequency elsewhere.

V was pared by 8 bases and J by 2 bases, with 9 bases between. The CDR3 runs to 13 residues. Germline V CDR1 and CDR2: SNHLY, FYNNEI. The assay was immunoSEQ multiplex PCR, and TCRdb's table has in-frame clones only and misses some. This table holds some 45,000 clones, approximately 86% found once. The sequence derives from a human donor in good health. The V gene is TRBV2, the J gene TRBJ2-2; D is possibly TRBD2 (6 bases). The sample was CD4+ T cells from blood buffy coats. The CDR3 DNA is TGTGCCAGCCGGGACTTAAACACCGGGGAGCTGTTTTTT. It yields the protein CASRDLNTGELFF.